These 16 T cell receptor beta chains were all obtained from the same sample, sequenced in a study of T-cell reconstitution after alpha-beta-depleted transplantation in children. Preparation of the TCRbeta library was carried out with unique molecular identifiers. Using its own MiXCR run on the PCR reads, TCRdb lists one record per CDR3 protein. This table has a few hundred thousand distinct CDR3 sequences, about 14% appearing once. Sequenced here: PBMCs, sampled from the stem cell graft. The receptors here all came from a human donor who donated a stem cell graft to a child with Fanconi anemia.

Ten or more counts support this clonotype. The V and J genes are TRBV20-1 and TRBJ2-3, with TRBD1 identical over 8 bases. This CDR3 has 14 amino acids. Germline V lookup: CDR1 DFQATT, CDR2 SNEGSKA (reference sequence). Trimming took 2 bases from V and 5 from J; bases not matched to a gene: 6. In DNA form, the CDR3 reads TGCAGTGCTAGAAAGACAGGGGTAAGAGATACGCAGTATTTT. This encodes CSARKTGVRDTQYF.

This clonotype was seen ten or more times. The junction does not match germline at one end; this may be a read error. This chain joins TRBV7-2 and TRBJ2-1; 7 bases map to TRBD1. CDR3 length: 15 residues. Germline CDR1 reads SGHTA; CDR2 reads FQGNSA. As DNA, the CDR3 is TGTGCCAGCAGTTTAGGGGGCCGCTCCTACAATGAGCAGTTCTTC. It translates to CASSLGGRSYNEQFF.

This clonotype has more than one count but fewer than ten. The chain couples TRBV7-2 to TRBJ2-1, with TRBD1 identical over 8 bases. The junction had 13 bases not matched to a gene; V was cut back by 5 bases and J by 7 bases. The CDR3 runs to 16 residues. Germline assignment: CDR1 SGHTA and CDR2 FQGNSA. CDR3 in amino acids: CASSRSGGSRRNEQFF. The CDR3 DNA is TGTGCCAGCAGCCGTTCAGGGGGCTCGCGTAGGAATGAGCAGTTCTTC.

This clonotype was observed at least ten times. The V and J genes are TRBV6-5 and TRBJ2-3; no clear D. The CDR3 consists of 12 residues. Trimming removed 6 bases at V and 4 bases at J, with 8 bases between. Germline-derived CDR1 and CDR2 are MNHEY and SVGAGI. The CDR3 loop is CASRSLPDTQYF. The CDR3 DNA reads TGTGCCAGCAGATCCCTCCCAGATACGCAGTATTTT.

The rearrangement uses TRBV4-2 and TRBJ2-2; D is possibly TRBD1 (5 bases). The CDR3 length is 16 residues. Trimming shortened V by 6 bases and J by 0 bases, and 14 bases separated the two germline ends. Per germline, CDR1 LGHNA and CDR2 YNFKEQ. Here the CDR3 DNA reads TGTGCCAGCAGAAAGGGGATCGCCGCGAACACCGGGGAGCTGTTTTTT. This translates into CASRKGIAANTGELFF.

This clonotype was found a few times. This sequence joins TRBV7-2 and TRBJ1-1; possible D gene TRBD1, 5 bases. The germline V and J ends were trimmed by 5 bases and 8 bases, with 15 bases remaining between them. From germline, CDR1 is SGHTA and CDR2 FQGNSA. The length of the CDR3 is 13 residues. Written as DNA, the CDR3 is TGTGCCAGCAGCCTTATTGACAGCTTCGAAGCTTTCTTT. It yields the protein CASSLIDSFEAFF.

J is TRBJ1-5 and V is TRBV4-2; D remains ambiguous. Germline V CDR1 and CDR2: LGHNA, YNFKEQ. The CDR3 consists of 18 residues. V was cut by 4 bases and J by 0 bases, with 19 bases left in between. CDR3 loop: CASSPKMVAPYSNQPQHF. CDR3 nucleotides: TGTGCCAGCAGCCCAAAGATGGTGGCGCCTTATAGCAATCAGCCCCAGCATTTT.

This chain uses TRBV4-1 with TRBJ2-1; 10 bases map to TRBD1. The germline V gene has CDR1 MGHRA and CDR2 YSYEKL. This CDR3 has 15 residues. With V trimmed by 1 base and J by 7 bases, 4 bases remained unmatched. The CDR3 loop is CASSQGWDRGNEQFF. CDR3 bases: TGCGCCAGCAGCCAAGGTTGGGACAGGGGTAATGAGCAGTTCTTC.

The CDR3 bases are TGCAGTTTCAGAGACCCGGGTCAGGGCTCTGAAGCTTTCTTT. This translates into CSFRDPGQGSEAFF. This sequence joins TRBV20-1 and TRBJ1-1; tentative D call: TRBD1 (5 bases). Trimming took off 8 bases at V and 6 bases at J, with 22 bases between the two ends. CDR1 is DFQATT and CDR2 is SNEGSKA in the germline V gene (reference sequence). The CDR3 has 14 residues.

V is TRBV10-3 and J is TRBJ2-2; D is ambiguous. CDR3 size: 13 residues. Germline V lookup: CDR1 ENHRY, CDR2 SYGVKD. Between the trimmed V and J ends, which lost 11 bases and 5 bases, there was a span of 15 bases. The CDR3, as DNA: TGTGCCTCACGCTGGGGTGATACCGGGGAGCTGTTTTTT. It codes for CASRWGDTGELFF.

This sequence joins TRBV27 and TRBJ1-1, with D possibly being TRBD1 (6 bases). This CDR3 region has 14 residues. V dropped 0 bases and J dropped 4 bases, with 9 bases sitting between them. In germline, CDR1 is MNHEY, CDR2 SMNVEV (reference sequence). The chain's CDR3 is CASSLSLGGTEAFF. The CDR3 DNA reads as TGTGCCAGCAGTTTATCGCTAGGGGGCACTGAAGCTTTCTTT.

This clonotype occurred many times. The chain carries TRBV12-3 or TRBV12-4 and TRBJ1-6; 7 bases map to TRBD1. CDR3 length: 14 residues. V lost 3 bases to trimming and J lost 7 bases; unmatched junction nucleotides: 3. The CDR3 is CASSLKGANSPLHF. Here the CDR3 DNA reads TGTGCCAGCAGTTTGAAGGGGGCAAATTCACCCCTCCACTTT.

The chain is built from TRBV20-1 and TRBJ1-6; D unresolved. V lost 4 bases to trimming and J lost 7 bases, with 14 bases between them. The CDR3 is made up of 14 amino acids. Per the germline V gene, CDR1 is DFQATT and CDR2 is SNEGSKA (reference sequence). The CDR3 bases are TGCAGTGCTACCCAAGGACGGGTAAATTCACCCCTCCACTTT. Its translation: CSATQGRVNSPLHF.

This chain joins TRBV4-3 and TRBJ2-5; D perhaps matches TRBD2 (5 bases). CDR3 size: 15 residues. In germline, CDR1 is LGHNA, CDR2 YSLEER. V dropped 0 bases and J dropped 2 bases, with 10 bases sitting between them. Written as DNA, the CDR3 is TGCGCCAGCAGCCAAGATAGCGCGAATCAAGAGACCCAGTACTTC. Protein product: CASSQDSANQETQYF.

This clonotype has more than one count but fewer than ten. The chain uses TRBV2 and TRBJ2-7; no reliable D call. Germline loops: CDR1 SNHLY, CDR2 FYNNEI. This CDR3 spans 12 amino acids. Trimming cost V 6 bases and J 0 bases, with 6 bases left between them. CDR3 in amino acids: CASRGGSYEQYV. The CDR3 DNA reads TGTGCCAGCAGAGGCGGCTCCTACGAGCAGTACGTC.

V gene TRBV4-1 combines with J gene TRBJ1-1; D is perhaps TRBD1 (6 bases). This CDR3 contains 16 residues. Trimming cost V 0 bases and J 1 base, with 12 bases left between them. The germline gives CDR1 MGHRA, CDR2 YSYEKL. CDR3 region: CASSQEGGRANTEAFF. The CDR3 DNA sequence: TGCGCCAGCAGCCAAGAGGGGGGCAGGGCGAACACTGAAGCTTTCTTT.